The 11 T cell receptor beta chains below were found in one sample sequenced in a study of tumor-infiltrating lymphocytes in oesophageal squamous cell carcinoma (dated by TCRdb to 2015 to 2016). Libraries were prepared through PCR. Sequenced on an Illumina HiSeq 2000. TCRdb reanalyzed the raw reads on its own, using fastp at Q25 for trimming and MiXCR for clone calling, and kept in-frame beta chains. Rows matching on CDR3 protein sequence are summarized as one entry with the most common DNA and genes. The sample table shows about 20,000 distinct CDR3 sequences, and approximately 40% are seen once. The leading ten clones occupy 6.8% of the sample. Input material: blood. These receptor sequences come from a male donor with esophageal squamous cell carcinoma.

About this clonotype: Given the absence of the conserved phenylalanine or tryptophan at the CDR3 end, a read error is likely. The DNA is left out, because the CDR3 cannot be placed on it with certainty; the CDR3 is given as TCRdb lists it. The chain has TRBV25-1 and TRBJ2-1; the table names TRBD1, a call not compared with the DNA. Germline V gene data show CDR1 as MGHDK and CDR2 as SYGVNS. The CDR3 extends over 15 residues, inclusive of both ends. CDR3 in amino acids: CASRAGTRYGYTFGS.

By share, this clonotype ranks as medium-sized. The V and J genes are TRBV12-3 or TRBV12-4 and TRBJ2-7; the D is unclear. The length of the CDR3 is 13 residues. V gave up 3 bases and J gave up 2 bases, with 8 bases separating them. CDR3 nucleotide sequence: TGTGCCAGCAGTTTGGACGGACCCTACGAGCAGTACTTC. This encodes CASSLDGPYEQYF.

V and J are TRBV7-2 and TRBJ2-3; TRBD2 matches at 8 bases. CDR1 and CDR2 (germline): SGHTA, FQGNSA. V dropped 3 bases and J dropped 11; count of bases not matched to a gene: 16. The CDR3 extends over 16 amino acids. The CDR3 DNA is TGTGCCAGCAGCTTGGGACTAGTGGGGGGACGTTACGAGCAGTATTTT. Translating it yields CASSLGLVGGRYEQYF.

V is TRBV7-2 and J is TRBJ2-2, with D uncertain. There are 15 residues in the CDR3. Trimming left V 0 bases short and J 1 base short, with 6 bases between. Germline lookup yields CDR1 SGHTA and CDR2 FQGNSA. The CDR3 sequence is CASSLAAGNTGELFF. As DNA, the CDR3 is TGTGCCAGCAGCTTAGCGGCAGGGAACACCGGGGAGCTGTTTTTT.

This clonotype has just one count. The V call is TRBV10-3, the J call TRBJ2-5; 13 nucleotides line up with TRBD2. The junction had 5 bases not matched to a gene; V was cut back by 5 bases and J by 5 bases. The CDR3 extends over 15 amino acids. CDR1 ENHRY and CDR2 SYGVKD come from the germline V gene. DNA of the CDR3: TGTGCCATCAGTTCGCGGACTAGCGGGGGTGAGACCCAGTACTTC. Translated: CAISSRTSGGETQYF.

This clonotype came up many times. The chain employs TRBV9 and TRBJ2-2; D not resolved. The V and J ends lost 5 bases and 4 bases respectively, with 15 bases between them. Germline CDR1 is SGDLS and CDR2 is YYNGEE. The CDR3 runs 15 residues. The CDR3 DNA reads TGTGCCAGCAGTCCCCCCACCGTAGCCACCGGGGAGCTGTTTTTT. Protein product: CASSPPTVATGELFF.

This clonotype appeared many times. V gene TRBV6-1 combines with J gene TRBJ2-7; 12 bases fit TRBD1. Germline V lookup: CDR1 MNHNS, CDR2 SASEGT. V shed 6 bases and J 5 bases; nucleotides not matched to a gene: 5. The CDR3 extends over 14 amino acids. The CDR3 nucleotides read TGTGCCAGCAGGTGGGGACAGGGGGCCCACGAGCAGTACTTC. This sequence encodes CASRWGQGAHEQYF.

At least ten counts were recorded for this clonotype. The V and J genes are TRBV10-2 and TRBJ1-2, with D possibly TRBD1 on 5 matching bases. Per germline, CDR1 WSHSY and CDR2 SAAADI. The CDR3 length is 13 residues. V was pared by 6 bases and J by 4 bases, with 12 bases between. The CDR3 coding sequence is TGCGCCAGCAGCGAGAGACAGCTCTATGGCTACACCTTC. Protein product: CASSERQLYGYTF.

The chain has TRBV7-2 and TRBJ2-1; TRBD2 aligns across 15 bases. V shed 1 base, J shed 5 bases, and the junction held 3 bases outside the gene matches. CDR1 and CDR2 (germline): SGHTA, FQGNSA. The CDR3 loop spans 17 amino acids. The chain's CDR3 is CASSLDGTSGGNNEQFF. In DNA form, the CDR3 reads TGTGCCAGCAGCTTAGATGGGACTAGCGGGGGGAACAATGAGCAGTTCTTC.

The rearrangement links TRBV6-1 to TRBJ1-3; D perhaps matches TRBD1 (6 bases). This CDR3 has 14 residues. V shed 6 bases and J shed 1 base, with 10 bases lying between them. CDR1 and CDR2 from the germline V gene are MNHNS and SASEGT. The CDR3 DNA sequence: TGTGCCAGCAGGGACAGCTTTTCTGGAAACACCATATATTTT. It specifies CASRDSFSGNTIYF.

On this clonotype: The CDR3 carries no conserved terminal phenylalanine or tryptophan, so it likely arises from a read error. No DNA is shown, since the ends of the CDR3 on it are uncertain; the CDR3 is the one TCRdb lists. V usage is TRBV14 and J usage is TRBJ2-7. Germline lookup yields CDR1 SGHDN and CDR2 FVKESK. The CDR3 is made up of 15 amino acids, end residues included. CDR3 residues: CASSQSTAYGYTFGS.